These 21 T cell receptor beta chains share one sample of origin, sequenced in a study of cytomegalovirus exposure and HLA in healthy donors. The PCR contained 60 Vbeta and 13 Jbeta primers. TCRdb's copy holds only in-frame clones and misses some; the assay was immunoSEQ multiplex PCR. Of about 73,000 clones in the sample, 75% are singletons; the top ten hold approximately 13%. The sequencing input was PBMCs. The receptors come from a man between 65 and 80 years old in good health and CMV-seronegative.

This clone showed up just once. V usage is TRBV11-3 and J usage is TRBJ2-1; 9 bases align to TRBD2. CDR3 length: 17 amino acids. V was pared by 4 bases and J by 6 bases, with 13 bases of the junction left unmatched. In germline, CDR1 is SGHNT, CDR2 YENEEA. CDR3 region: CASSSRKTGTSRNEQFF. The CDR3 DNA follows: TGTGCCAGCAGCTCCCGAAAAACCGGGACTAGCCGCAATGAGCAGTTCTTC. Full variable domain (remainder filled in from reference TRBV11-3 and TRBJ2-1): EAGVVQSPRYKIIEKKQPVAFWCNPISGHNTLYWYLQNLGQGPELLIRYENEEAVDDSQLPKDRFSAERLKGVDSTLKIQPAELGDSAVYLCASSSRKTGTSRNEQFFGPGTRLTVL.

The V call is TRBV19, the J call TRBJ2-7; 14 bases fit TRBD2. Per germline, CDR1 LNHDA and CDR2 SQIVND (reference sequence). The CDR3 extends over 17 amino acids. Unmatched junction bases numbered 11, after V lost 7 bases and J lost 3 bases. The CDR3 reads CASTERGLAGAIYEQYF. CDR3 nucleotide sequence: TGTGCCAGTACCGAAAGGGGACTAGCGGGAGCTATCTACGAGCAGTACTTC.

The chain combines TRBV7-9 with TRBJ1-1, with no clear D. Between the trimmed V and J ends, which lost 5 bases and 2 bases, there was a span of 15 bases. The CDR3 totals 15 residues. Germline CDR1 reads SEHNR; CDR2 reads FQNEAQ (reference sequence). CDR3 loop: CASSRVEASNTEAFF. CDR3 DNA sequence: TGTGCCAGCAGCCGAGTGGAGGCCTCAAACACTGAAGCTTTCTTT. Full variable domain (remainder filled in from reference TRBV7-9 and TRBJ1-1): DTGVSQNPRHKITKRGQNVTFRCDPISEHNRLYWYRQTLGQGPEFLTYFQNEAQLEKSRLLSDRFSAERPKGSFSTLEIQRTEQGDSAMYLCASSRVEASNTEAFFGQGTRLTVV.

The chain uses TRBV5-8 and TRBJ1-3; D may be TRBD1 (6 bases). Trimming took 3 bases from V and 0 from J, leaving 10 bases between them. The CDR3 spans 15 residues. In germline, CDR1 is SGHTS, CDR2 YDEGEE. CDR3 coding DNA: TGTGCCAGCAGCTGGACAGCGAACTCTGGAAACACCATATATTTT. Translating gives CASSWTANSGNTIYF.

V gene TRBV18 combines with J gene TRBJ2-5; TRBD2 is a possible D gene (6 bases). Trimming shortened V by 11 bases and J by 5 bases, and 21 bases separated the two germline ends. CDR1 KGHSH and CDR2 LQKENI come from the germline V gene. CDR3 length: 14 residues. DNA for the CDR3: TGTGCCTCGAGCGGGCAGCTAGACCGGGAGACCCAGTACTTC. It translates to CASSGQLDRETQYF. The full variable domain, rest sourced from reference TRBV18 and TRBJ2-5, is NAGVMQNPRHLVRRRGQEARLRCSPMKGHSHVYWYRQLPEEGLKFMVYLQKENIIDESGMPKERFSAEFPKEGPSILRIQQVVRGDSAAYFCASSGQLDRETQYFGPGTRLLVL.

The rearrangement uses TRBV4-1 and TRBJ2-2, with 7 bases that match TRBD2. Germline values: CDR1 MGHRA, CDR2 YSYEKL. The CDR3 is 16 amino acids. The trim removed 4 bases at V and 2 bases at J, leaving 7 bases unmatched. The CDR3 bases are TGCGCCAGCAGCCCTTCGGCTAGCGGAAACACCGGGGAGCTGTTTTTT. This codes for CASSPSASGNTGELFF.

The rearrangement joins TRBV7-2 to TRBJ2-7; 9 positions agree with TRBD2. Germline V gives CDR1 SGHTA, CDR2 FQGNSA. J gave up 4 bases and V 2 bases, and 6 bases lay outside the gene matches. This CDR3 is built from 15 residues. DNA of the CDR3: TGTGCCAGCAGCTTAAGTAGCGGGAGATGGTACGAGCAGTACTTC. Amino acid sequence: CASSLSSGRWYEQYF.

The chain joins TRBV5-4 to TRBJ1-4, with 7 bases that match TRBD1. This CDR3 has 14 residues. Germline V gene sequence: CDR1 SGHNT, CDR2 YYREEE (reference sequence). Trimming removed 4 bases from V and 6 bases from J; junction bases left unmatched: 6. Here the CDR3 reads CASSPGGGHEKLFF. CDR3 sequence (DNA): TGTGCCAGCAGCCCAGGGGGTGGGCATGAAAAACTGTTTTTT.

The chain has TRBV19 and TRBJ2-1; a possible D gene is TRBD2 (5 bases). The CDR3 length is 13 residues. Germline lookup yields CDR1 LNHDA and CDR2 SQIVND (reference sequence). The V end was cut by 5 bases, the J end by 7 bases, with 12 bases between. The CDR3 region is CASSWASMNEQFF. In nucleotides, the CDR3 is TGTGCCAGTAGTTGGGCTAGCATGAATGAGCAGTTCTTC.

The chain employs TRBV4-3 and TRBJ2-7; 13 bases are shared with TRBD2. The CDR3 has 17 amino acids. From germline, CDR1 is LGHNA and CDR2 YSLEER. Trimming cost V 1 base and J 2 bases; bases outside gene matches: 5. The CDR3 region is CASSQGLAGGGAYEQYF. Here the CDR3 DNA reads TGCGCCAGCAGCCAAGGACTAGCGGGGGGAGGGGCCTACGAGCAGTACTTC.

This sequence joins TRBV5-4 and TRBJ2-1; perhaps TRBD2 as D (6 bases). This CDR3 has 15 residues. In germline, CDR1 is SGHNT, CDR2 YYREEE (reference sequence). V gave up 4 bases and J gave up 2 bases, with 13 bases separating them. CDR3 protein: CASSTGTRPYNEQFF. CDR3 coding DNA: TGTGCCAGCAGCACCGGGACTCGGCCCTACAATGAGCAGTTCTTC.

A few counts support this clone. J is TRBJ1-4 and V is TRBV6-1; 10 nucleotides agree with TRBD1. CDR3 length: 15 amino acids. Germline V CDR1 and CDR2: MNHNS, SASEGT. The junction had 5 bases not matched to a gene; V was cut back by 3 bases and J by 7 bases. The CDR3 loop reads CASSETTGGVEKLFF. CDR3 coding DNA: TGTGCCAGCAGTGAGACGACAGGGGGCGTTGAAAAACTGTTTTTT.

The chain employs TRBV7-9 and TRBJ2-3, with 15 bases fitting TRBD2. CDR1 SEHNR and CDR2 FQNEAQ come from the germline V gene (reference sequence). The V segment lost 4 bases and the J segment 2 bases; nucleotides outside the gene matches: 10. The CDR3 has 19 amino acids. CDR3 amino acids: CASSSAGLAGGTNTDTQYF. The DNA for the CDR3 is TGTGCCAGCAGCTCAGCAGGACTAGCGGGAGGGACAAACACAGATACGCAGTATTTT.

Regarding this clone: A read error may account for a junction end that differs from germline. The genes are TRBV7-2 and TRBJ2-1, with TRBD2 as a possible D gene (5 bases). CDR3 length equals 14 residues. The germline V gene has CDR1 SGHTA and CDR2 FQGNSA. CDR3 nucleotide sequence: TGTGCCAGCAGCTTAGGCAGCGACTACAGTGAGCAGTTCTTC. The encoded protein is CASSLGSDYSEQFF.

The chain uses TRBV11-2 and TRBJ1-1; D is uncertain. V lost 4 bases and J lost 8, with 8 bases in between. This CDR3 has 11 residues. The germline CDR1 and CDR2 sequences are SGHAT and FQNNGV. CDR3 nucleotide sequence: TGTGCCAGCAGCTCGGGGTGGGAAGCTTTCTTT. The encoded protein is CASSSGWEAFF.

The rearrangement links TRBV27 to TRBJ2-2, with TRBD2 matching 7 bases. CDR1 MNHEY and CDR2 SMNVEV come from the germline V gene (reference sequence). V lost 2 bases to trimming and J lost 6 bases; unmatched junction nucleotides: 9. This CDR3 is built from 16 residues. CDR3 amino acids: CASSLLGGGTPGELFF. CDR3 coding DNA: TGTGCCAGCAGTTTACTTGGGGGGGGAACGCCCGGGGAGCTGTTTTTT.

To note about this clone: The junction shows a germline mismatch at one end, possibly a read error. This chain links TRBV7-7 with TRBJ2-5; TRBD1 matches 7 bases. Germline assignment: CDR1 SSHAT and CDR2 FNYEAQ (reference sequence). The CDR3 is made up of 16 amino acids. The CDR3 nucleotides read TGTGCTAGCAGCTTAGTACCGGGGACAGTTAAAGAGACCCAGTACTTC. Amino acid sequence: CASSLVPGTVKETQYF.

This chain links TRBV6-5 with TRBJ2-7; TRBD1 is a possible D gene (6 bases). The CDR3 runs to 15 residues. The V and J ends lost 2 bases and 6 bases respectively, with 17 bases between them. Germline assignment: CDR1 MNHEY and CDR2 SVGAGI. DNA for the CDR3: TGTGCCAGCAGTTACGGTGGGGGCAACCCTTGCGAGCAGTACTTC. Amino acid sequence: CASSYGGGNPCEQYF.

The chain uses TRBV21-1 and TRBJ2-1; the D call of TRBD2 is as the table states it, not checked on the DNA. TRBV21-1 is shown as a pseudogene. The CDR3 has 14 amino acids. CDR3 amino acids: CASSRDSRLDEQFF. The CDR3 DNA sequence: TGTGCCAGCAGCCGGGACTCCCGTTTAGATGAGCAGTTCTTC.

The rearrangement uses TRBV7-2 and TRBJ2-5, with 12 bases matching TRBD1. The V gene's germline CDR1 is SGHTA and CDR2 FQGNSA. This CDR3 contains 17 residues. Losses at the gene ends were 5 bases for V and 1 base for J; bases not matched to a gene: 8. The CDR3 region has the DNA TGTGCCAGCAGCCAAGGGACAGGGGGCGCAACCCAAGAGACCCAGTACTTC. It translates to CASSQGTGGATQETQYF. The complete variable domain, with remaining parts taken from reference TRBV7-2 and TRBJ2-5, reads GAGVSQSPSNKVTEKGKDVELRCDPISGHTALYWYRQSLGQGLEFLIYFQGNSAPDKSGLPSDRFSAERTGGSVSTLTIQRTQQEDSAVYLCASSQGTGGATQETQYFGPGTRLLVL.

The rearrangement links TRBV10-3 to TRBJ2-7; a weak D match, TRBD2 (5 bases). The V gene lost 0 bases and the J gene lost 4 bases, with 10 bases spanning the gap. The germline CDR1 and CDR2 sequences are ENHRY and SYGVKD. The CDR3 is made up of 14 amino acids. CDR3 bases: TGTGCCATCAGTGAGTCAGAGCGGAGTTACGAGCAGTACTTC. Protein sequence: CAISESERSYEQYF.